One TCR beta chain is described in this entry. The data are from a study of blood T cell repertoires in COVID-19. Study at large: Whether acute or convalescent, the COVID-19 samples came from the United States, Italy and Spain. PBMCs, B-cell-depleted T cells, or T cells were the source of the cDNA or gDNA that made up the material.

Original analysis: Scientists estimated how many nucleated cells there were by amplifying reference gene primers. Clones were sequenced by immunoSEQ multiplex PCR, and TCRdb holds only the in-frame ones, with some missing. That table is the source of V, J and clone size, and D and trimming were worked out from the DNA. Of some 150,000 clones listed, 85% to 90% are singletons. Trimming cost V 2 bases and J 4 bases; bases outside gene matches: 10. The germline gives CDR1 LGHNT, CDR2 FRNRAP. The CDR3 has 16 residues. Sequenced input: peripheral blood. This sequence joins TRBV12-5 and TRBJ2-7; the match to TRBD2 covers 8 bases. This clonotype was obtained from a woman at least 80 years old in a cohort sampled during active or convalescent COVID-19. The CDR3 sequence: CASGLIKRTSWYEQYV. CDR3 nucleotides: TGTGCTAGTGGTTTGATCAAGAGGACTAGCTGGTACGAGCAGTACGTC.